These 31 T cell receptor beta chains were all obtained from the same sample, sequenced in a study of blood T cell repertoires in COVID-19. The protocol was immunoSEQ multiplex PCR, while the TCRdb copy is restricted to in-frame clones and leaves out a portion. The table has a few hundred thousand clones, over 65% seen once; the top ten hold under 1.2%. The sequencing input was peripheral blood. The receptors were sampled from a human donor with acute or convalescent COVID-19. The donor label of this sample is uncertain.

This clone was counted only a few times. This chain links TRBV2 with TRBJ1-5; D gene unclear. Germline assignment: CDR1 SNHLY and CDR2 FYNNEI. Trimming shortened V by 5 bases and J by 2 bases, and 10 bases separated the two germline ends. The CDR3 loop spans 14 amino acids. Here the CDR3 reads CASSRENGNQPQHF. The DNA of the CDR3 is TGTGCCAGCAGTCGGGAGAATGGCAATCAGCCCCAGCATTTT.

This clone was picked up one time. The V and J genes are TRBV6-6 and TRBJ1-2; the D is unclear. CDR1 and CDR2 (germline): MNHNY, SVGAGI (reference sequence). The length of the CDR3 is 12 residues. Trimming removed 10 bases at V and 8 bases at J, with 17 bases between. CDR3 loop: CATMKNGRGYTF. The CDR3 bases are TGTGCCACCATGAAGAACGGCAGGGGCTACACCTTC.

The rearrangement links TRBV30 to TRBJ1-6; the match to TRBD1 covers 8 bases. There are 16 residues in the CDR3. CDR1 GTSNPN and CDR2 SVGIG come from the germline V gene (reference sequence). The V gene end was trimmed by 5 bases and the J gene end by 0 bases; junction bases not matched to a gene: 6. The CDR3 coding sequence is TGTGCCTGGGGCAGGACAGGGAGCTCCTATAATTCACCCCTCCACTTT. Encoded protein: CAWGRTGSSYNSPLHF.

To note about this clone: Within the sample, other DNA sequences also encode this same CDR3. This chain's CDR3 is CASSLTGSNQPQHF. In DNA form, the CDR3 reads TGTGCCAGCAGTCTTACAGGTAGCAATCAGCCCCAGCATTTT. This chain links TRBV2 with TRBJ1-5, with D possibly TRBD1 on 5 matching bases. The CDR3 length is 14 residues. V lost 5 bases and J lost 0, with 8 bases in between. CDR1 is SNHLY and CDR2 is FYNNEI in the germline V gene.

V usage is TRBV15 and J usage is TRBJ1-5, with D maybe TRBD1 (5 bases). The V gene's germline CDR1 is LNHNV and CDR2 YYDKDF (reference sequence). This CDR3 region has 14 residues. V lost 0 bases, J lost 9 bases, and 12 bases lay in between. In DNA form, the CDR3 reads TGTGCCACCAGCAGAGATGGGGGGGGGAGGCCCCAGCATTTT. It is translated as CATSRDGGGRPQHF.

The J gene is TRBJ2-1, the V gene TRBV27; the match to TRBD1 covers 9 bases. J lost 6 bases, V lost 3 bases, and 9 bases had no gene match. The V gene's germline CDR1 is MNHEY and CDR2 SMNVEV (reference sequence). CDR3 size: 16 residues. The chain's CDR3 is CASSLTPGQGGNEQFF. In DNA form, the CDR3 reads TGTGCCAGCAGTTTGACCCCGGGACAGGGTGGCAATGAGCAGTTCTTC.

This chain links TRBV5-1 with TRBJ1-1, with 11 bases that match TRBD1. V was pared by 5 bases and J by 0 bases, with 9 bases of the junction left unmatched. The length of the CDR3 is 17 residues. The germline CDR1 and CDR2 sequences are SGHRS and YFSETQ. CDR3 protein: CASRIRDRGLMNTEAFF. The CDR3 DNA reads TGCGCCAGCAGAATCCGGGACAGGGGGTTAATGAACACTGAAGCTTTCTTT.

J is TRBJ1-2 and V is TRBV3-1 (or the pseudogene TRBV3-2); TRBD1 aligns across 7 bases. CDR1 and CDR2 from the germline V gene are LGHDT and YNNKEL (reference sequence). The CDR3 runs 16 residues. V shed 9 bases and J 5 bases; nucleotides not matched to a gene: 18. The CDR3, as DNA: TGTGCCAGTAGTACCCCCAATGGTCGGACAGGTTATGGCTACACCTTC. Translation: CASSTPNGRTGYGYTF.

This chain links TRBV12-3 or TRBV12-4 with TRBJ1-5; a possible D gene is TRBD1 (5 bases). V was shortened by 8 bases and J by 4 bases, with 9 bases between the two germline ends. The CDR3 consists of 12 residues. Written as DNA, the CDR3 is TGTGCCAGCGCACAGGATAATCAGCCCCAGCATTTT. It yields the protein CASAQDNQPQHF.

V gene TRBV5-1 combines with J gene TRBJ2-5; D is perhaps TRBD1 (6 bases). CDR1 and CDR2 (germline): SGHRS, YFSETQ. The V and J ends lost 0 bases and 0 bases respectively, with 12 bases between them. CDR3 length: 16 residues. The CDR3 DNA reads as TGCGCCAGCAGCTTGGTGGCTGGGACAAACCAAGAGACCCAGTACTTC. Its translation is CASSLVAGTNQETQYF.

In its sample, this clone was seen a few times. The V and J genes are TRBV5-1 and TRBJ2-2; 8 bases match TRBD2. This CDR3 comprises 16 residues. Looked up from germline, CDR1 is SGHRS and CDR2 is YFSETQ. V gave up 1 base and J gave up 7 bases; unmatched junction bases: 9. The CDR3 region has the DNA TGCGCCAGCAGCTTGCGGGGGGGCATTGTACTCGGGGAGCTGTTTTTT. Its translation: CASSLRGGIVLGELFF.

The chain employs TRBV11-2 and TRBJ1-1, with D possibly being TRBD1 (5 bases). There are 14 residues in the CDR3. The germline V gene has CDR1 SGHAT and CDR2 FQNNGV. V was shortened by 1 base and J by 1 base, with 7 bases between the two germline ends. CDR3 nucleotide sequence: TGTGCCAGCAGCTTAGTGGGGGGGAACACTGAAGCTTTCTTT. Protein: CASSLVGGNTEAFF.

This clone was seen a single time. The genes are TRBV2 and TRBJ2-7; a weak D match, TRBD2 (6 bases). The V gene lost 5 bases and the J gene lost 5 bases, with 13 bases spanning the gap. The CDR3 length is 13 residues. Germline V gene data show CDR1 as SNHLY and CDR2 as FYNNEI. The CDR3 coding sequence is TGTGCCAGCAGTTCCGGGAGTATCGACGAGCAGTACTTC. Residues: CASSSGSIDEQYF.

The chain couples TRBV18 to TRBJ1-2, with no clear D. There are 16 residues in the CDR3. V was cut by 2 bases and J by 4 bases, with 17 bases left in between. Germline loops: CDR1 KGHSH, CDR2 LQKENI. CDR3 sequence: CASSPEFSRSIYGYTF. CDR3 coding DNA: TGTGCCAGCTCACCAGAGTTTAGCCGTAGTATCTATGGCTACACCTTC.

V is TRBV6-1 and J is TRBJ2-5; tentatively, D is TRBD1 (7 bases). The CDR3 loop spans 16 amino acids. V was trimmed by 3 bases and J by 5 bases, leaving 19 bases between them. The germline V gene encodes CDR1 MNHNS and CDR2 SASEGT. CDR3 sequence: CASSDRRRGLRETQYF. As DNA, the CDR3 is TGTGCCAGCAGTGATAGGAGGAGGGGGCTTAGGGAGACCCAGTACTTC.

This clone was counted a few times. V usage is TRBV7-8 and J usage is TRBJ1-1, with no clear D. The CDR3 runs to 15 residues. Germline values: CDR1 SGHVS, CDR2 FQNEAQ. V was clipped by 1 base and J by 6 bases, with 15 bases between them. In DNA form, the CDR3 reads TGTGCCAGCAGCTTAGATGGCAGACTTTGGGCTGAAGCTTTCTTT. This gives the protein CASSLDGRLWAEAFF.

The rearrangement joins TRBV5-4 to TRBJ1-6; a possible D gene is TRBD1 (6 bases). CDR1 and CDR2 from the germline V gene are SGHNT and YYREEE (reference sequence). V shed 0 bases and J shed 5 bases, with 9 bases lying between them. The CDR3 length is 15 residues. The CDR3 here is CASSLGDTDNSPLHF. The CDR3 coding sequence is TGTGCCAGCAGCTTGGGGGACACAGATAATTCACCCCTCCACTTT.

The CDR3 loop reads CASSLPRSRTSGNEQFF. CDR3 nucleotide sequence: TGTGCCAGCAGCTTGCCCCGGTCCAGGACCAGCGGCAATGAGCAGTTCTTC. V and J are TRBV5-8 and TRBJ2-1; tentatively, D is TRBD2 (5 bases). V lost 1 base to trimming and J lost 6 bases, with 20 bases between them. Germline CDR1 SGHTS, CDR2 YDEGEE. The length of the CDR3 is 17 residues.

CDR3 nucleotides: TGCAGCGTTGAAAGCGGGAGCGACACAGATACGCAGTATTTT. Translation gives CSVESGSDTDTQYF. The rearrangement links TRBV29-1 to TRBJ2-3; TRBD2 matches 8 bases. Germline V lookup: CDR1 SQVTM, CDR2 ANQGSEA. The CDR3 loop spans 14 amino acids. The V segment lost 2 bases and the J segment 2 bases; nucleotides outside the gene matches: 3.

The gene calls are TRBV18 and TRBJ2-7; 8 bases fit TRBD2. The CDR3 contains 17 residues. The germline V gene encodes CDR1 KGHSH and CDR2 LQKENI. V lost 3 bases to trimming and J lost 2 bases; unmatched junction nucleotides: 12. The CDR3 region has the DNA TGTGCCAGCTCACCCGGGGGGGCGAGTCCATTCCCCTACGAGCAGTACTTC. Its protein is CASSPGGASPFPYEQYF.

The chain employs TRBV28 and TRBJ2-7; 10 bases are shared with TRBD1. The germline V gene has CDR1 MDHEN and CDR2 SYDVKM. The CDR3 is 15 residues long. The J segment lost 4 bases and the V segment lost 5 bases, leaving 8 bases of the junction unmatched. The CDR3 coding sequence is TGTGCCAGCAGTCCCCCCGGGACAGGGGTATACGAGCAGTACTTC. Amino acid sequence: CASSPPGTGVYEQYF.

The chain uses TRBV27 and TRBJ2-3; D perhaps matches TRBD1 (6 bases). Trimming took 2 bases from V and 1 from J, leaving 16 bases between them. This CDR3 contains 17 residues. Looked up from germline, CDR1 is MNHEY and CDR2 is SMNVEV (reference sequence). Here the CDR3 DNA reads TGTGCCAGCAGTTTAACGCCAGGGAACAGGGGCACAGATACGCAGTATTTT. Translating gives CASSLTPGNRGTDTQYF.

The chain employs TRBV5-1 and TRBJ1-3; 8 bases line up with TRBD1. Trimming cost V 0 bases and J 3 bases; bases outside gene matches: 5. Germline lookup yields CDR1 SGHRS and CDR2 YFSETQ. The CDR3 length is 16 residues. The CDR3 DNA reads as TGCGCCAGCAGCTTGGGTGGCAGGGGGCTTGGAAACACCATATATTTT. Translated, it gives CASSLGGRGLGNTIYF.

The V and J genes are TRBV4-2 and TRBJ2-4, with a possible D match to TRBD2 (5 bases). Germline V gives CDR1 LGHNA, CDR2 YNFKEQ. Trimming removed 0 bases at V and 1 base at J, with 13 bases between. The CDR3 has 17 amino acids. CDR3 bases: TGTGCCAGCAGCCAAGAAAGGGATGGCGGGGCCAAAAACATTCAGTACTTC. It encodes CASSQERDGGAKNIQYF.

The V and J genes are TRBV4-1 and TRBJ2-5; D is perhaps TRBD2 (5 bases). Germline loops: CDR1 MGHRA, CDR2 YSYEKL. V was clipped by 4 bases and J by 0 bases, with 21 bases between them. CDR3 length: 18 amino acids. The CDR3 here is CASSRIPPAGYYQETQYF. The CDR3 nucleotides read TGCGCCAGCAGCCGAATCCCACCGGCGGGTTATTACCAAGAGACCCAGTACTTC.

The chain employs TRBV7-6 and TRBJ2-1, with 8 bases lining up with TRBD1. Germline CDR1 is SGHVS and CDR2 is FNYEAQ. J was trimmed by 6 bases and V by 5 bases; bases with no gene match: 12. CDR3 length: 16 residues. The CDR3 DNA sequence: TGTGCCAGCAGCCGATTCCAGGGGGCTTCGGGCAATGAGCAGTTCTTC. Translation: CASSRFQGASGNEQFF.

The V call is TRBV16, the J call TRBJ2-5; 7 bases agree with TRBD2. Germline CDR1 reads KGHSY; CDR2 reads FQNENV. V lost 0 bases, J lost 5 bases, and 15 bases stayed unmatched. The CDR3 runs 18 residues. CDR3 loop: CASSQSGRLGPAGETQYF. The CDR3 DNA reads TGTGCCAGCAGCCAATCTGGGCGCCTCGGACCAGCGGGGGAGACCCAGTACTTC.

Written as DNA, the CDR3 is TGTGCCAGCAGCCAAGATCAGGGAAAGAATTCACCCCTCCACTTT. It specifies CASSQDQGKNSPLHF. V gene TRBV14 combines with J gene TRBJ1-6; D may be TRBD1 (5 bases). CDR1 and CDR2 from the germline V gene are SGHDN and FVKESK. V lost 0 bases and J lost 7, with 10 bases in between. This CDR3 region has 15 residues.

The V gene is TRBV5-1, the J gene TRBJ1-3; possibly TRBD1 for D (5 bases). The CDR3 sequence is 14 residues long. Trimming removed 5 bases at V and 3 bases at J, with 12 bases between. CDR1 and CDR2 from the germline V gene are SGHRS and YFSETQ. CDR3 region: CASRSGTVGNTIYF. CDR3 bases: TGCGCCAGCAGGAGCGGGACGGTTGGAAACACCATATATTTT.

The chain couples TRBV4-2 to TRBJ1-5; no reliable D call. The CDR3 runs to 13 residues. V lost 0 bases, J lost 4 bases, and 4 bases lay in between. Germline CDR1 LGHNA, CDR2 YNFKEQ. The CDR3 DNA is TGTGCCAGCAGCCAAGACGGGAATCAGCCCCAGCATTTT. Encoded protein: CASSQDGNQPQHF.

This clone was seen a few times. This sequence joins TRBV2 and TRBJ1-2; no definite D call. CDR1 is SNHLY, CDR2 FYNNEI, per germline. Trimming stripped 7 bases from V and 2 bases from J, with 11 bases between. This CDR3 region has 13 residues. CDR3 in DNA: TGTGCCAGCACACCTCTACTCAACTATGGCTACACCTTC. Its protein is CASTPLLNYGYTF.